Below are 15 T cell receptor beta chains sequenced from a single sample in a study of monozygotic twins with inflammatory bowel disease (dated by TCRdb to between 2018 and 2021). The method behind the library was 5' RACE. Data came from an Illumina HiSeq 2500. TCRdb reprocessed the reads, and each CDR3 protein sequence is entered once, without DNA. The table for this sample shows about 140,000 distinct CDR3 sequences. The ten largest clones add up to 2.4% of the sample. The sample taken for sequencing was blood. The origin of the receptors is a human donor with ulcerative colitis or Crohn's disease, or a healthy co-twin of an affected twin (not recorded which).

The chain employs TRBV7-6 and TRBJ2-5. Per the germline V gene, CDR1 is SGHVS and CDR2 is FNYEAQ. The CDR3 is 11 residues long. CDR3 in amino acids: CASSIQETQYF.

V gene TRBV2 combines with J gene TRBJ2-7; TCRdb designates TRBD1, a call that cannot be tested without DNA. This CDR3 is built from 14 residues. Germline V gives CDR1 SNHLY, CDR2 FYNNEI. This CDR3 is CASSERGGKYEQYF.

This sequence joins TRBV5-1 and TRBJ2-3; TCRdb gives TRBD1 as the D gene, but with no DNA this cannot be confirmed. CDR3 length equals 16 residues. CDR1 SGHRS and CDR2 YFSETQ come from the germline V gene. CDR3: CASSTPGTGGSDTQYF.

The chain links TRBV7-2 to TRBJ1-5. Germline CDR1 reads SGHTA; CDR2 reads FQGNSA. The CDR3 totals 15 residues. The CDR3 region is CASKPRGRGGQPQHF.

The V call is TRBV7-2, the J call TRBJ1-1; absent DNA, TCRdb's TRBD1 call cannot be checked. The CDR3 loop spans 16 amino acids. Germline V gene lookup returns CDR1 SGHTA and CDR2 FQGNSA. The CDR3 sequence is CASSLARGGGVGEAFF.

The V call is TRBV5-1, the J call TRBJ1-2. This CDR3 is built from 15 residues. Germline V CDR1 and CDR2: SGHRS, YFSETQ. The CDR3 sequence: CASSLGNVRTYGYTF.

The chain recombines TRBV6-5 with TRBJ2-5; the TCRdb call, TRBD2, lacks DNA for checking. The germline gives CDR1 MNHEY, CDR2 SVGAGI. This CDR3 comprises 16 residues. This chain's CDR3 is CASSTPQAGGKETQYF.

The chain carries TRBV29-1 and TRBJ1-1; TCRdb gives TRBD1 as the D gene, but with no DNA this cannot be confirmed. Germline loops: CDR1 SQVTM, CDR2 ANQGSEA. This CDR3 is 14 amino acids long. This CDR3 is CSVPRGAYSPQAFF.

The chain recombines TRBV6-1 with TRBJ2-1; TCRdb's D call of TRBD2 is untestable without DNA. CDR1 MNHNS and CDR2 SASEGT come from the germline V gene. The CDR3 is 15 residues long. The CDR3: CASTELAGAGNEQFF.

The chain couples TRBV24-1 to TRBJ2-5; the TRBD1 assignment by TCRdb is unverifiable without DNA. This CDR3 contains 15 residues. The V gene's germline CDR1 is KGHDR and CDR2 SFDVKD. CDR3 residues: CATSAPDRGRETQYF.

The chain joins TRBV27 to TRBJ1-5; TCRdb names TRBD1, which stays unverified in the absence of DNA. Per germline, CDR1 MNHEY and CDR2 SMNVEV (reference sequence). This CDR3 spans 15 amino acids. The CDR3 reads CASSNTKGGNQPQHF.

The V and J genes are TRBV4-3 and TRBJ2-3. CDR1 and CDR2 (germline): LGHNA, YSLEER. The CDR3 contains 15 residues. CDR3 region: CASSQVTASTDTQYF.

The chain combines TRBV6-5 with TRBJ2-7; TCRdb's assignment of TRBD1 cannot be checked, as there is no DNA. From germline, CDR1 is MNHEY and CDR2 SVGAGI. The CDR3 totals 15 residues. This CDR3 is CASSYSQGQSYEQYF.

This CDR3 reads CASSVTGPGYGYTF. J is TRBJ1-2 and V is TRBV28. This CDR3 contains 14 residues. CDR1 and CDR2 (germline): MDHEN, SYDVKM.

The V and J genes are TRBV6-5 and TRBJ1-5. The CDR3 sequence is 14 residues long. From germline, CDR1 is MNHEY and CDR2 SVGAGI. The CDR3 sequence: CASSYFGVNQPQHF.